The T cell receptor (beta chain) described here comes from a study of neurological immune-mediated disorders. Study-wide findings and caveats: The multiple sclerosis repertoire cluster had no clinical or MRI feature associated with it.

This clonotype was seen at least ten times. Antigen specificity is unknown. TCRdb redid the calling of the 5' RACE reads with MiXCR, one entry per CDR3 protein. Of approximately 50,000 distinct CDR3 sequences listed, 3.8% are singletons. The unsorted libraries originated from 2 million PBMCs that had been stored at -80 C. Sample: PBMCs. The receptor's source is a man aged 55-75 years with multiple sclerosis.

CDR3 nucleotide sequence: TGCGCCAGCAGCCCTTCTCGTCTTTCTAACTATGGCTACACCTTC. Its translation: CASSPSRLSNYGYTF. V usage is TRBV5-1 and J usage is TRBJ1-2; the D is unclear. CDR3 length equals 15 residues. The V end was cut by 4 bases, the J end by 0 bases, with 13 bases between. Germline V gives CDR1 SGHRS, CDR2 YFSETQ.